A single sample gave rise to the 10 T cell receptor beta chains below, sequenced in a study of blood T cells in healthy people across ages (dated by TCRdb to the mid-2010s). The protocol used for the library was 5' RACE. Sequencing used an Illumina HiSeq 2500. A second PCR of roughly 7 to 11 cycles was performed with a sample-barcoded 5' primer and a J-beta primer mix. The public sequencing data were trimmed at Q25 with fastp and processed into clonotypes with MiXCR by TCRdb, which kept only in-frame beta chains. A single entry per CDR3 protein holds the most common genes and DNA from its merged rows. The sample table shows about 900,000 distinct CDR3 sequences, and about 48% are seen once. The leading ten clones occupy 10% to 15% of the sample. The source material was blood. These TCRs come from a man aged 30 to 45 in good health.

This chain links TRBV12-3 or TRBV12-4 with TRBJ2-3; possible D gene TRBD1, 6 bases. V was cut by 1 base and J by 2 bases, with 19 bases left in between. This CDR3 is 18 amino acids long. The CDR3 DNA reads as TGTGCCAGCAGTTTAGAATGGTCGCAGGACAGAAACACAGATACGCAGTATTTT. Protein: CASSLEWSQDRNTDTQYF.

The CDR3 nucleotides read TGTGCCAGCAGGCAGGAAAGCAATCAGCCCCAGCATTTT. This translates into CASRQESNQPQHF. This chain uses TRBV27 with TRBJ1-5; no clear D. Trimming cost V 6 bases and J 1 base, with 7 bases left between them. Germline V lookup: CDR1 MNHEY, CDR2 SMNVEV (reference sequence). CDR3 length: 13 residues.

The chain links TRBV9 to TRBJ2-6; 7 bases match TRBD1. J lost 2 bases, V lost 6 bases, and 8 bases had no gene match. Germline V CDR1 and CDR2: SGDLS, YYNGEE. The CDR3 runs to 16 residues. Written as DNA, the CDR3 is TGTGCCAGCAACCCCCGACAGGGCCCTGGGGCCAACGTCCTGACTTTC. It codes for CASNPRQGPGANVLTF. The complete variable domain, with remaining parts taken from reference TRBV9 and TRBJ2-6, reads DSGVTQTPKHLITATGQRVTLRCSPRSGDLSVYWYQQSLDQGLQFLIQYYNGEERAKGNILERFSAQQFPDLHSELNLSSLELGDSALYFCASNPRQGPGANVLTFGAGSRLTVL.

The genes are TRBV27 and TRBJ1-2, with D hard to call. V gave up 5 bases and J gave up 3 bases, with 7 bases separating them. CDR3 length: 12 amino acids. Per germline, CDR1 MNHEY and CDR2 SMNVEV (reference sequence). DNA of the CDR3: TGTGCCAGCAGTGACACCGACTATGGCTACACCTTC. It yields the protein CASSDTDYGYTF.

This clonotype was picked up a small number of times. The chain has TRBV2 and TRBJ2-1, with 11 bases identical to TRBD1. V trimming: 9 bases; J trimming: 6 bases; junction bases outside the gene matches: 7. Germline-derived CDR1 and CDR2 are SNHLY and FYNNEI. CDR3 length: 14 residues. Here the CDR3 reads CASGGQGGPNEQFF. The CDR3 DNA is TGTGCCAGTGGGGGACAGGGGGGACCCAATGAGCAGTTCTTC.

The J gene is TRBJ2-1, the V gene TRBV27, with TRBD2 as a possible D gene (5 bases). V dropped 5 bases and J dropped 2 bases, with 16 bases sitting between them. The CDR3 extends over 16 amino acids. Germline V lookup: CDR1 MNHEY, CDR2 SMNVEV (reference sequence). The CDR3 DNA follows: TGTGCCAGCAGTCGTGGACTTCCCGAACCCTACAATGAGCAGTTCTTC. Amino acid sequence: CASSRGLPEPYNEQFF.

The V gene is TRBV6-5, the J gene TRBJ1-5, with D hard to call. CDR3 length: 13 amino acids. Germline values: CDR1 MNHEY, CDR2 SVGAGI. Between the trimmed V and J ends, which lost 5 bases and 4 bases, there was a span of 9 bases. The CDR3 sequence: CASSRITNQPQHF. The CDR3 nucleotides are TGTGCCAGCAGTCGAATAACGAATCAGCCCCAGCATTTT.

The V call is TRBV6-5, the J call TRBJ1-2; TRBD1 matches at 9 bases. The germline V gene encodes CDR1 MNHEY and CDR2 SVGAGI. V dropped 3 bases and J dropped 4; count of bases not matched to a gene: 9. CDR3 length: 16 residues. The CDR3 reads CASSYETGGRTYGYTF. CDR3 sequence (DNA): TGTGCCAGCAGTTATGAGACAGGGGGTCGCACCTATGGCTACACCTTC.

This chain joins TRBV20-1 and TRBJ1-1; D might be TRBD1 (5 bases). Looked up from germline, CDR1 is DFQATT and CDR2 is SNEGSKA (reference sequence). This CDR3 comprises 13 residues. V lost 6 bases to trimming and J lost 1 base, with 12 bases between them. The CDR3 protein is CSAQQDQNTEAFF. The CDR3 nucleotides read TGCAGTGCCCAACAGGACCAGAACACTGAAGCTTTCTTT.

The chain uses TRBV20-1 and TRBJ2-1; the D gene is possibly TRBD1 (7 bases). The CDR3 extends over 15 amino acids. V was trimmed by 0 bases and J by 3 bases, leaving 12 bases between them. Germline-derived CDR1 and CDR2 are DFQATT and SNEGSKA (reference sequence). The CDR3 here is CSARDGGTVYNEQFF. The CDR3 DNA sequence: TGCAGTGCTAGAGATGGGGGGACAGTCTACAATGAGCAGTTCTTC.